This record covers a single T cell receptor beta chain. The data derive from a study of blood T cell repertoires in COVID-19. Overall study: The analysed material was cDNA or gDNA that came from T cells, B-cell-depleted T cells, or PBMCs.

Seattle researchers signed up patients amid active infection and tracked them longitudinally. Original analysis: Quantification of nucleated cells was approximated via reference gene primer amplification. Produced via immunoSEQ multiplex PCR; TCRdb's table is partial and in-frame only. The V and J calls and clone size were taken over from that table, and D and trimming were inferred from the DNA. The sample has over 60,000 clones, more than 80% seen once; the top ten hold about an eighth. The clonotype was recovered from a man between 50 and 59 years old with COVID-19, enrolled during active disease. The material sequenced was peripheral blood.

The CDR3, as DNA: TGCGCCAGCAGCTTGACGGGCGGGGGAACGAGTACGCAGTATTTT. Translated: CASSLTGGGTSTQYF. This chain links TRBV5-1 with TRBJ2-3; TRBD2 matches at 7 bases. Germline CDR1 reads SGHRS; CDR2 reads YFSETQ. V gave up 1 base and J gave up 8 bases; unmatched junction bases: 10. This CDR3 spans 15 amino acids. Looking up the rest from reference TRBV5-1 and TRBJ2-3 gives the full variable domain: KAGVTQTPRYLIKTRGQQVTLSCSPISGHRSVSWYQQTPGQGLQFLFEYFSETQRNKGNFPGRFSGRQFSNSRSEMNVSTLELGDSALYLCASSLTGGGTSTQYFGPGTRLTVL.